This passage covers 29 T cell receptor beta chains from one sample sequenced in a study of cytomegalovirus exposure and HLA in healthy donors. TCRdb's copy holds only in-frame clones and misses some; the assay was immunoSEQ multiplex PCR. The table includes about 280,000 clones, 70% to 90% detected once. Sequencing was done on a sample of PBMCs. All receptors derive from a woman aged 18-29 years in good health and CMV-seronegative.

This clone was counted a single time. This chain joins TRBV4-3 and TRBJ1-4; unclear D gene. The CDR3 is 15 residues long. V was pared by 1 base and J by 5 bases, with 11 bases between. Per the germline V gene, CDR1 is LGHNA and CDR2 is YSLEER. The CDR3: CASSQVQWSNEKLFF. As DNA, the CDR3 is TGCGCCAGCAGCCAAGTCCAGTGGAGCAATGAAAAACTGTTTTTT.

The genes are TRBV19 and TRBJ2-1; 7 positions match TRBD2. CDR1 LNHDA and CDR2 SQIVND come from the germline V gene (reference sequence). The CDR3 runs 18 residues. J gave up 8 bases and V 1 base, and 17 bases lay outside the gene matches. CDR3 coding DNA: TGTGCCAGTAGTATAGGTCCCCCCCGGGCGGGAGTGGTCTATGAGCAGTTCTTC. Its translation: CASSIGPPRAGVVYEQFF.

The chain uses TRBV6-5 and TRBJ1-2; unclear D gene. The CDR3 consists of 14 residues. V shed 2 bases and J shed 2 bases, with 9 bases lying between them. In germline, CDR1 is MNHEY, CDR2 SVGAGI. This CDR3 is CASSYGWRNYGYTF. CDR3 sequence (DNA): TGTGCCAGCAGTTACGGATGGAGAAACTATGGCTACACCTTC.

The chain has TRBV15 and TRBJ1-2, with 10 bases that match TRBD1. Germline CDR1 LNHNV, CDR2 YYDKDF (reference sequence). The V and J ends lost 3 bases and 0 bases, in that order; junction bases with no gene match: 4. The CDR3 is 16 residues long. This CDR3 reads CATSRGQGLANYGYTF. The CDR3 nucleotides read TGTGCCACCAGCAGGGGACAGGGGCTAGCTAACTATGGCTACACCTTC.

The CDR3 region has the DNA TGTGCCAGCAGTTTACTCCTAATTATCCCCGTCTACGAGCAGTACTTC. Its protein product is CASSLLLIIPVYEQYF. The rearrangement links TRBV27 to TRBJ2-7, with D unclear. The germline V and J ends were trimmed by 2 bases and 3 bases, with 17 bases remaining between them. Germline V gene sequence: CDR1 MNHEY, CDR2 SMNVEV (reference sequence). The CDR3 covers 16 residues.

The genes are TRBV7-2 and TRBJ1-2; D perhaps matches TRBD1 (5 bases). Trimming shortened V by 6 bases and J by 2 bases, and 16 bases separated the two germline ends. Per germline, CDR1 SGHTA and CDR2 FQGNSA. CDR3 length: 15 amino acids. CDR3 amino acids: CASRPKTGPNYGYTF. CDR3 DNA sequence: TGTGCCAGCAGACCAAAAACAGGTCCCAACTATGGCTACACCTTC.

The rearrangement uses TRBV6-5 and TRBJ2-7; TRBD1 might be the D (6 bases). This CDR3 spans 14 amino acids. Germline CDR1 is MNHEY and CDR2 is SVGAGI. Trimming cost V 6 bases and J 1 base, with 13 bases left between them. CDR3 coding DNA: TGTGCCAGCAGGTCAGGGGTAGAGTCCTACGAGCAGTACTTC. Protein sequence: CASRSGVESYEQYF.

The CDR3 sequence is CASSPGLAANEQFF. Here the CDR3 DNA reads TGCGCCAGCAGCCCGGGACTAGCGGCCAATGAGCAGTTCTTC. The V call is TRBV5-1, the J call TRBJ2-1; 11 positions agree with TRBD2. The ends lost 4 bases at V and 6 bases at J; junction bases unmatched: 3. This CDR3 is built from 14 residues. The germline CDR1 and CDR2 sequences are SGHRS and YFSETQ.

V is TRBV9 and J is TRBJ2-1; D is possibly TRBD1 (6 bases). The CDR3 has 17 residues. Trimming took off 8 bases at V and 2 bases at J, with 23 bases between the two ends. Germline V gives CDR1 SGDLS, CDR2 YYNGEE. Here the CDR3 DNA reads TGTGCCAGTAGGACGGGGCCCGAACAGGGTCCCTACAATGAGCAGTTCTTC. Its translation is CASRTGPEQGPYNEQFF.

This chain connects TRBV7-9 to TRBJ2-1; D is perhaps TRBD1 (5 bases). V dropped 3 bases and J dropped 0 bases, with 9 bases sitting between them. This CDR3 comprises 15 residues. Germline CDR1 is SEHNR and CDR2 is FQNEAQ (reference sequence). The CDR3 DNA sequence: TGTGCCAGCAGCTTTACCAGGGCCTCCTACAATGAGCAGTTCTTC. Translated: CASSFTRASYNEQFF.

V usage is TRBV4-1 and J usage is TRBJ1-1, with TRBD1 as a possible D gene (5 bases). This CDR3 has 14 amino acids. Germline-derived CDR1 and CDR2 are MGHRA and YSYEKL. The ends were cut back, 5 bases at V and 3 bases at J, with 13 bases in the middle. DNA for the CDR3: TGCGCCAGCAGCGTTCCGGGACTCTACACTGAAGCTTTCTTT. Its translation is CASSVPGLYTEAFF.

Here the CDR3 DNA reads TGCGCCACCAGGCATTCGGGACAGGGGGCGGGCGAGCAGTACTTC. It is translated as CATRHSGQGAGEQYF. J is TRBJ2-7 and V is TRBV5-1; 12 bases line up with TRBD1. The junction had 13 bases not matched to a gene; V was cut back by 9 bases and J by 6 bases. Germline V CDR1 and CDR2: SGHRS, YFSETQ. This CDR3 has 15 amino acids. The whole variable domain, remainder taken from reference TRBV5-1 and TRBJ2-7, is KAGVTQTPRYLIKTRGQQVTLSCSPISGHRSVSWYQQTPGQGLQFLFEYFSETQRNKGNFPGRFSGRQFSNSRSEMNVSTLELGDSALYLCATRHSGQGAGEQYFGPGTRLTVT.

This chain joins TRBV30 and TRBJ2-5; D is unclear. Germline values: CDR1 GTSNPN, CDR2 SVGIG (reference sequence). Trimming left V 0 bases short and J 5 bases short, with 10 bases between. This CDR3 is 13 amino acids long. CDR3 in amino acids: CAWSVLPSETQYF. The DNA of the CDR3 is TGTGCCTGGAGTGTACTCCCGTCGGAGACCCAGTACTTC.

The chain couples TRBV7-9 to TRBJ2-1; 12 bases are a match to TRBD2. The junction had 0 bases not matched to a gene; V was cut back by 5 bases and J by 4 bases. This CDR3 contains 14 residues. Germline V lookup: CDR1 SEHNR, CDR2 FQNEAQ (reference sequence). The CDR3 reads CASSGTSGYNEQFF. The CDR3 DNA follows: TGTGCCAGCAGCGGGACTAGCGGGTACAATGAGCAGTTCTTC.

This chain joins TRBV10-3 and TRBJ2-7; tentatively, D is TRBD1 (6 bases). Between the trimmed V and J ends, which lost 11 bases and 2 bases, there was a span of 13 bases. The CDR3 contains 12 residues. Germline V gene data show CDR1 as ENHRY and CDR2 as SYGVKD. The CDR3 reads CAAATGPYEQYF. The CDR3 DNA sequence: TGTGCCGCCGCAACAGGGCCCTACGAGCAGTACTTC.

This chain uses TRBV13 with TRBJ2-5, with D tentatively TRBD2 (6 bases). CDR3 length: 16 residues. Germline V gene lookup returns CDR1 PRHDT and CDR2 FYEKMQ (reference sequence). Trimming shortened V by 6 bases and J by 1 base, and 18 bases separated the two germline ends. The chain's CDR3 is CASSLTRRDLQETQYF. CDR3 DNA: TGTGCCAGCAGTCTCACCCGGCGGGACCTCCAAGAGACCCAGTACTTC.

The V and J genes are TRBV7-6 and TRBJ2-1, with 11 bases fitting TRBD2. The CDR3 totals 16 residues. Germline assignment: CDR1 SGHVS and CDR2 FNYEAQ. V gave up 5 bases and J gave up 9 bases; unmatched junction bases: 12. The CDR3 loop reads CASSHPGSGGAGEQFF. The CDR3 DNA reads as TGTGCCAGCAGCCATCCGGGTAGCGGGGGGGCTGGTGAGCAGTTCTTC.

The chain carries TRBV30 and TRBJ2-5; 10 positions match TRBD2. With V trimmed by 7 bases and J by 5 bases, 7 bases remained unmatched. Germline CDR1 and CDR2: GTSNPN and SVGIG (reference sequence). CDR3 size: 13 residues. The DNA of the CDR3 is TGTGCCTCGACCGGGACTAGCGTTGAGACCCAGTACTTC. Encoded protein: CASTGTSVETQYF.

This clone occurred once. CDR3 nucleotides: TGCGCCAGCAGCCCCCGTACCGTGGTCGGGGGACAGCCCCAGCATTTT. It encodes CASSPRTVVGGQPQHF. This rearrangement joins TRBV4-1 to TRBJ1-5, with D possibly matching TRBD1 (5 bases). Germline CDR1 MGHRA, CDR2 YSYEKL. CDR3 length: 16 amino acids. Trimming shortened V by 4 bases and J by 7 bases, and 20 bases separated the two germline ends.

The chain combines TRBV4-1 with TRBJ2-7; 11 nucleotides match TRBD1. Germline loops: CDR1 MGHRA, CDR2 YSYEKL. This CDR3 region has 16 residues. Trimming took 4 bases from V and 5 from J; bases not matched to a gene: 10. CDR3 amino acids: CASSPPGTGGLHEQYF. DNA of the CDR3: TGCGCCAGCAGCCCACCCGGGACAGGGGGACTCCACGAGCAGTACTTC.

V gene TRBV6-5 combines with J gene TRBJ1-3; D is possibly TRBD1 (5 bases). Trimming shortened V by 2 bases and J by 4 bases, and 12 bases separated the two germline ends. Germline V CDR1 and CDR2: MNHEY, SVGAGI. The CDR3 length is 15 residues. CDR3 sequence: CASSYDRTPGNTIYF. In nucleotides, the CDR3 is TGTGCCAGCAGTTACGACAGAACCCCCGGAAACACCATATATTTT.

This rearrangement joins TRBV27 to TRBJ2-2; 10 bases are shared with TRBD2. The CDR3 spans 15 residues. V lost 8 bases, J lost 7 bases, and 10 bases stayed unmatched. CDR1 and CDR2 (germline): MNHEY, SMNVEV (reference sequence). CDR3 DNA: TGTGCCAGCTCCAGGACTAGCGGTTCCCGCGGGGAGCTGTTTTTT. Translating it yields CASSRTSGSRGELFF.

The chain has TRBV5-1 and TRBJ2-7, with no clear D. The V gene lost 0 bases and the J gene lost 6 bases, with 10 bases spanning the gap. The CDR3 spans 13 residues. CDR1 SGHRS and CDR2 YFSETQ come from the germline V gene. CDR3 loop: CASSLDGPSEQYF. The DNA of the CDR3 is TGCGCCAGCAGCTTGGATGGGCCGTCCGAGCAGTACTTC.

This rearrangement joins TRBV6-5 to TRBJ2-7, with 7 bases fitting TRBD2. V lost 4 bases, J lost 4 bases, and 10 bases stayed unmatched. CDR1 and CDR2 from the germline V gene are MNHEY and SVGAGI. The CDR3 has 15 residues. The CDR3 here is CASSFQAGYGYEQYF. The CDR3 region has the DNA TGTGCCAGCAGTTTTCAAGCGGGATACGGTTACGAGCAGTACTTC.

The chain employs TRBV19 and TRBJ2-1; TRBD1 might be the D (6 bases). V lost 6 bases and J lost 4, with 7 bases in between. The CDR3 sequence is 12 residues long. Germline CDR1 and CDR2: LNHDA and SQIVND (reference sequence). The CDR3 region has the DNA TGTGCCAGTAGAACAGGGTACAATGAGCAGTTCTTC. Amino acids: CASRTGYNEQFF.

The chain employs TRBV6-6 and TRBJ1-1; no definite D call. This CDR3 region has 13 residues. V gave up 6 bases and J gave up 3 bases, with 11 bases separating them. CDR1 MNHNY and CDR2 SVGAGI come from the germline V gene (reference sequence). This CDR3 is CASSKAEDTEAFF. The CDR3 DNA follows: TGTGCCAGCAGCAAAGCAGAGGACACTGAAGCTTTCTTT.

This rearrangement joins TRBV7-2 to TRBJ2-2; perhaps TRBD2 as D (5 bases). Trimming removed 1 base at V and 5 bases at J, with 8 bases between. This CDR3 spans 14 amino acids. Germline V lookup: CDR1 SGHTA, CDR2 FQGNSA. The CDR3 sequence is CASSLVGGTGELFF. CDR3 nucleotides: TGTGCCAGCAGCTTAGTCGGCGGGACCGGGGAGCTGTTTTTT.

The CDR3 sequence is CASSLADRPGPYEQYF. The DNA of the CDR3 is TGCGCCAGCAGCTTGGCTGACAGACCGGGCCCCTACGAGCAGTACTTC. V and J are TRBV5-1 and TRBJ2-7, with D maybe TRBD1 (5 bases). The CDR3 sequence is 16 residues long. V was clipped by 0 bases and J by 2 bases, with 15 bases between them. Germline CDR1 SGHRS, CDR2 YFSETQ.

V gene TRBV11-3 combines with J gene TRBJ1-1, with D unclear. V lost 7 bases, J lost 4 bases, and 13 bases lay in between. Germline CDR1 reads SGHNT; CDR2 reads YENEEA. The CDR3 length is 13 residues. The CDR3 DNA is TGTGCCAGCATCGACCCCGCGGTCACTGAAGCTTTCTTT. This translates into CASIDPAVTEAFF. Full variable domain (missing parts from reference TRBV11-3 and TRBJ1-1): EAGVVQSPRYKIIEKKQPVAFWCNPISGHNTLYWYLQNLGQGPELLIRYENEEAVDDSQLPKDRFSAERLKGVDSTLKIQPAELGDSAVYLCASIDPAVTEAFFGQGTRLTVV.